A single sample gave rise to the 12 T cell receptor beta chains below, sequenced in a study of spatial heterogeneity in lung cancer. These receptors' antigens are unknown. Regarding the study as a whole: Expanded alpha and beta TCR counts within tumors tracked tumor mutation counts.

TCRdb re-derived calls from the 5' RACE reads in MiXCR, one entry per CDR3 protein. Of about 3,100 distinct CDR3 sequences listed, roughly 8.3% are singletons. Time point given: sample taken at primary tumor resection. This sample comprised lung tumor tissue, obtained at surgery. The receptor set was obtained from a male donor with early-stage non-small cell lung cancer.

This clonotype was seen many times. V and J are TRBV7-8 and TRBJ2-3, with 7 bases identical to TRBD1. V lost 5 bases, J lost 3 bases, and 11 bases stayed unmatched. The CDR3 is 16 amino acids. Germline-derived CDR1 and CDR2 are SGHVS and FQNEAQ. As DNA, the CDR3 is TGTGCCAGCAGCCGGAAGGTGGGCAGGGGGACAGATACGCAGTATTTT. It specifies CASSRKVGRGTDTQYF.

This clonotype is deemed medium-sized. DNA for the CDR3: TGTGCCAGCAGGACCCCGACAGGGTGGAACGAGCAGTACTTC. Protein product: CASRTPTGWNEQYF. The chain is built from TRBV6-5 and TRBJ2-7, with 7 bases identical to TRBD1. There are 14 residues in the CDR3. Germline-derived CDR1 and CDR2 are MNHEY and SVGAGI. The V segment lost 6 bases and the J segment 5 bases; nucleotides outside the gene matches: 10.

This clonotype was seen a few times. The chain links TRBV5-1 to TRBJ1-1, with 7 nucleotides matching TRBD1. Germline CDR1 is SGHRS and CDR2 is YFSETQ. The CDR3 is 14 residues long. The ends lost 4 bases at V and 1 base at J; junction bases unmatched: 4. The CDR3: CASSIDRENTEAFF. In DNA form, the CDR3 reads TGCGCCAGCAGCATCGACAGGGAGAACACTGAAGCTTTCTTT. The variable domain in full, with the rest retrieved from reference TRBV5-1 and TRBJ1-1, is KAGVTQTPRYLIKTRGQQVTLSCSPISGHRSVSWYQQTPGQGLQFLFEYFSETQRNKGNFPGRFSGRQFSNSRSEMNVSTLELGDSALYLCASSIDRENTEAFFGQGTRLTVV.

This chain connects TRBV7-6 to TRBJ2-2; the match to TRBD2 covers 12 bases. Looked up from germline, CDR1 is SGHVS and CDR2 is FNYEAQ. V dropped 0 bases and J dropped 7; count of bases not matched to a gene: 12. The CDR3 length is 19 residues. The CDR3 spells CASSLAPASGRARSGELFF. Here the CDR3 DNA reads TGTGCCAGCAGCTTAGCTCCTGCTAGCGGGAGGGCCCGGAGCGGGGAGCTGTTTTTT.

The V call is TRBV7-2, the J call TRBJ2-4; D is unclear. Between the trimmed V and J ends, which lost 2 bases and 10 bases, there was a span of 6 bases. Germline CDR1 is SGHTA and CDR2 is FQGNSA. This CDR3 is 11 amino acids long. The CDR3 here is CASSLSVIQYF. Here the CDR3 DNA reads TGTGCCAGCAGCTTATCAGTAATTCAGTACTTC. The full variable domain, completed using reference TRBV7-2 and TRBJ2-4, is GAGVSQSPSNKVTEKGKDVELRCDPISGHTALYWYRQSLGQGLEFLIYFQGNSAPDKSGLPSDRFSAERTGGSVSTLTIQRTQQEDSAVYLCASSLSVIQYFGAGTRLSVL.

This clonotype counts as medium-sized. This chain links TRBV29-1 with TRBJ2-7, with D tentatively TRBD1 or TRBD2 (5 bases each). The germline V gene has CDR1 SQVTM and CDR2 ANQGSEA. Deletions cut 1 base from V and 7 bases from J, with 14 bases between. The CDR3 runs to 13 residues. CDR3 residues: CSVEAGPTGEQYF. The CDR3 DNA follows: TGCAGCGTTGAAGCGGGGCCGACGGGAGAGCAGTACTTC.

This clonotype was counted at least ten times. The rearrangement uses TRBV7-9 and TRBJ2-1; TRBD2 matches at 8 bases. CDR3 size: 16 residues. V was pared by 1 base and J by 9 bases, with 11 bases of the junction left unmatched. Germline loops: CDR1 SEHNR, CDR2 FQNEAQ (reference sequence). CDR3 sequence: CASSLGRVAGLGEQFF. The CDR3 bases are TGTGCCAGCAGCTTAGGTCGAGTAGCGGGACTCGGTGAGCAGTTCTTC.

This clonotype was found a few times. The chain is built from TRBV7-8 and TRBJ2-7, with D maybe TRBD2 (6 bases). Germline V CDR1 and CDR2: SGHVS, FQNEAQ. Trimming took off 0 bases at V and 2 bases at J, with 11 bases between the two ends. The length of the CDR3 is 15 residues. CDR3 in amino acids: CASSLARGNAYEQYF. In nucleotides, the CDR3 is TGTGCCAGCAGCTTAGCGCGCGGGAATGCCTACGAGCAGTACTTC.

This clonotype was picked up many times. The chain uses TRBV20-1 and TRBJ2-1; 10 bases line up with TRBD2. The CDR3 consists of 17 residues. J lost 7 bases, V lost 0 bases, and 12 bases had no gene match. CDR1 is DFQATT and CDR2 is SNEGSKA in the germline V gene (reference sequence). CDR3 nucleotides: TGCAGTGCTAGAGATGTGTTGGCTAGCGGGAGTGTAAATGAGCAGTTCTTC. Protein sequence: CSARDVLASGSVNEQFF.

In its sample, this clonotype is medium-sized (0.01 to 0.1%). The genes are TRBV18 and TRBJ2-3; weak D call: TRBD2 (7 bases). Trimming removed 1 base from V and 0 bases from J, with 11 bases in between. The CDR3 extends over 16 amino acids. The germline gives CDR1 KGHSH, CDR2 LQKENI. As DNA, the CDR3 is TGTGCCAGCTCACCACGTCGGGGGGCTAGCACAGATACGCAGTATTTT. Its translation is CASSPRRGASTDTQYF.

Judged by abundance, this clonotype is medium-sized. The J gene is TRBJ1-1, the V gene TRBV20-1; TRBD1 aligns across 8 bases. The CDR3 is 16 amino acids. From germline, CDR1 is DFQATT and CDR2 SNEGSKA (reference sequence). V dropped 0 bases and J dropped 0; count of bases not matched to a gene: 6. In DNA form, the CDR3 reads TGCAGTGCTAGAGACGGCCCAGGGGGCTTGAACACTGAAGCTTTCTTT. It encodes CSARDGPGGLNTEAFF.

This clonotype was recorded at least ten times. J is TRBJ1-4 and V is TRBV7-2; D ambiguous. CDR3 length: 14 residues. The V gene's germline CDR1 is SGHTA and CDR2 FQGNSA. Trimming took 1 base from V and 8 from J, leaving 11 bases between them. The CDR3 DNA reads TGTGCCAGCAGCTTAGTGCCGGTAATGGAAAAACTGTTTTTT. This translates into CASSLVPVMEKLFF.